These 27 T cell receptor beta chains share one sample of origin, sequenced in a study of T-cell memory formation after mild COVID-19. TCRdb fed the 5' RACE reads into MiXCR, producing one record per CDR3 protein. The table shows 250,000 to 350,000 distinct CDR3 sequences, with 15% occurring only once. Sequencing was carried out using PBMCs or a T cell subset sorted from them (not recorded which). These receptors all stem from a man between 18 and 35 years old who had mild COVID-19 (a few samples of this study predate the infection). Cell type and time point are not known.

This clonotype has a handful of counts. V and J are TRBV7-6 and TRBJ1-1; D remains unclear. In germline, CDR1 is SGHVS, CDR2 FNYEAQ. V shed 0 bases and J shed 7 bases, with 15 bases lying between them. CDR3 length equals 15 residues. In nucleotides, the CDR3 is TGTGCCAGCAGCTTAGCGCACGGATCCCGCGGTGAAGCTTTCTTT. Its translation: CASSLAHGSRGEAFF.

The V gene is TRBV12-3 or TRBV12-4, the J gene TRBJ1-1, with D unclear. The ends were cut back, 6 bases at V and 1 base at J, with 12 bases in the middle. CDR3 length equals 14 residues. CDR3 protein: CASSSTETNTEAFF. Written as DNA, the CDR3 is TGTGCCAGCAGCTCAACAGAAACGAACACTGAAGCTTTCTTT.

This clonotype was detected ten times or more. J is TRBJ2-4 and V is TRBV11-2; D ambiguous. The CDR3 length is 16 residues. Trimming stripped 5 bases from V and 0 bases from J, with 14 bases between. Germline V CDR1 and CDR2: SGHAT, FQNNGV. The CDR3 reads CASSPLRRLAKNIQYF. CDR3 nucleotide sequence: TGTGCCAGCAGCCCCCTCAGGAGACTAGCCAAAAACATTCAGTACTTC.

This clonotype occurred a few times. The chain combines TRBV19 with TRBJ1-5, with 10 bases that match TRBD1. Germline V gene sequence: CDR1 LNHDA, CDR2 SQIVND (reference sequence). Trimming removed 3 bases from V and 5 bases from J; junction bases left unmatched: 4. This CDR3 is built from 15 residues. This CDR3 is CASSIPGQGYQPQHF. Written as DNA, the CDR3 is TGTGCCAGTAGTATCCCGGGACAGGGGTATCAGCCCCAGCATTTT.

This rearrangement joins TRBV27 to TRBJ2-1; D gene unclear. Trimming shortened V by 6 bases and J by 0 bases, and 6 bases separated the two germline ends. The CDR3 spans 13 residues. From germline, CDR1 is MNHEY and CDR2 SMNVEV (reference sequence). In DNA form, the CDR3 reads TGTGCCAGCAGAGTGAACTCCTACAATGAGCAGTTCTTC. It codes for CASRVNSYNEQFF.

This clonotype was observed a few times. The V gene is TRBV6-1, the J gene TRBJ1-2; D remains ambiguous. Germline V gives CDR1 MNHNS, CDR2 SASEGT. The V gene lost 3 bases and the J gene lost 5 bases, with 13 bases spanning the gap. This CDR3 comprises 14 residues. CDR3 coding DNA: TGTGCCAGCAGTGAGGCAGCGAGAGATTATGGCTACACCTTC. Translated: CASSEAARDYGYTF.

The genes are TRBV5-1 and TRBJ2-3, with 7 positions matching TRBD1. J gave up 3 bases and V 4 bases, and 11 bases lay outside the gene matches. The CDR3 covers 16 residues. CDR1 is SGHRS, CDR2 YFSETQ, per germline. DNA for the CDR3: TGCGCCAGCAGCCTAGACAGGGTGAGATTAACAGATACGCAGTATTTT. Its protein product is CASSLDRVRLTDTQYF.

There are a few counts of this clonotype. The chain combines TRBV14 with TRBJ2-1, with D possibly being TRBD1 (5 bases). CDR3 size: 13 residues. The V gene lost 4 bases and the J gene lost 8 bases, with 12 bases spanning the gap. Germline V CDR1 and CDR2: SGHDN, FVKESK. In DNA, the CDR3 is TGTGCCAGCAGCCGCCAGGGTAAAGATGAGCAGTTCTTC. It codes for CASSRQGKDEQFF.

The V gene is TRBV12-3 or TRBV12-4, the J gene TRBJ1-1; D is unclear. V was shortened by 5 bases and J by 0 bases, with 13 bases between the two germline ends. The CDR3 runs to 15 residues. This CDR3 is CASSLRVGMNTEAFF. For the CDR3, the DNA is TGTGCCAGCAGTCTGAGGGTGGGGATGAACACTGAAGCTTTCTTT.

This clonotype has a handful of counts. The chain links TRBV4-3 to TRBJ1-6; TRBD1 is a possible D gene (5 bases). The V end lost 0 bases, the J end lost 6 bases, and 12 bases lay between the germline ends. Per germline, CDR1 LGHNA and CDR2 YSLEER. CDR3 length equals 16 residues. The CDR3 nucleotides are TGCGCCAGCAGCCAAGACCCCCCGGGGCTTAATTCACCCCTCCACTTT. It is translated as CASSQDPPGLNSPLHF.

This chain links TRBV6-2 or TRBV6-3 with TRBJ1-2; TRBD1 matches 7 bases. The CDR3 spans 13 residues. CDR1 and CDR2 (germline): MNHEY, SVGEGT. The ends lost 6 bases at V and 6 bases at J; junction bases unmatched: 7. The CDR3 coding sequence is TGTGCCAGCAGCAACAGGGGTGGTAATGGCTACACCTTC. Translation gives CASSNRGGNGYTF.

This rearrangement joins TRBV7-8 to TRBJ2-1; no clear D gene. The germline V and J ends were trimmed by 2 bases and 9 bases, with 8 bases remaining between them. Germline loops: CDR1 SGHVS, CDR2 FQNEAQ. The CDR3 runs to 12 residues. In DNA, the CDR3 is TGTGCCAGCAGCTTATCCGGTAGTGAGCAGTTCTTC. Translating gives CASSLSGSEQFF.

The chain uses TRBV7-2 and TRBJ2-2, with D tentatively TRBD2 (6 bases). The CDR3 sequence is 14 residues long. Looked up from germline, CDR1 is SGHTA and CDR2 is FQGNSA. Trimming cost V 1 base and J 6 bases, with 9 bases left between them. The CDR3 region is CASSLGGVAGELFF. The CDR3 nucleotides read TGTGCCAGCAGCTTAGGCGGGGTCGCCGGGGAGCTGTTTTTT.

The rearrangement joins TRBV9 to TRBJ1-1, with 7 positions matching TRBD1. Germline trimming cut 4 bases from V and 1 base from J; bases unmatched to any gene: 7. This CDR3 contains 15 residues. Per the germline V gene, CDR1 is SGDLS and CDR2 is YYNGEE. CDR3 sequence: CASSPKGQQNTEAFF. The CDR3 nucleotides are TGTGCCAGCAGCCCCAAGGGACAGCAGAACACTGAAGCTTTCTTT.

This clonotype was found a few times. The chain couples TRBV4-1 to TRBJ2-7; D might be TRBD1 or TRBD2, each matching 6 bases. CDR1 is MGHRA, CDR2 YSYEKL, per germline. The CDR3 is 17 residues long. The V and J ends lost 0 bases and 2 bases respectively, with 17 bases between them. This CDR3 is CASSQDIEGGFTYEQYF. The CDR3 nucleotides are TGCGCCAGCAGCCAAGATATTGAGGGGGGTTTCACCTACGAGCAGTACTTC.

This clonotype was observed a handful of times. The chain links TRBV6-2 or TRBV6-3 to TRBJ2-5; 7 bases align to TRBD2. V shed 7 bases and J 6 bases; nucleotides not matched to a gene: 14. CDR1 and CDR2 (germline): MNHEY, SVGEGT. The CDR3 contains 15 residues. CDR3 bases: TGTGCCAGCATTCTCGTCCCTCAGCGGGACCAGACCCAGTACTTC. Translating gives CASILVPQRDQTQYF.

The chain joins TRBV3-1 to TRBJ2-7; 12 bases map to TRBD2. Germline CDR1 and CDR2: LGHDT and YNNKEL (reference sequence). The trim removed 5 bases at V and 1 base at J, leaving 3 bases unmatched. CDR3 length: 15 residues. This CDR3 is CASSYTSGGSYEQYF. DNA of the CDR3: TGTGCCAGCAGCTATACTAGCGGGGGGTCCTACGAGCAGTACTTC.

This clonotype was detected a few times. The V gene is TRBV10-3, the J gene TRBJ1-2; 8 nucleotides align to TRBD1. The junction had 9 bases not matched to a gene; V was cut back by 0 bases and J by 6 bases. Germline assignment: CDR1 ENHRY and CDR2 SYGVKD. The CDR3 sequence is 16 residues long. The CDR3 is CAISESRQGRQDGYTF. CDR3 bases: TGTGCCATCAGTGAGTCGAGACAGGGGCGGCAGGATGGCTACACCTTC.

V usage is TRBV5-1 and J usage is TRBJ2-1, with 10 bases identical to TRBD2. Germline values: CDR1 SGHRS, CDR2 YFSETQ. The J segment lost 8 bases and the V segment lost 2 bases, leaving 7 bases of the junction unmatched. The CDR3 contains 15 residues. The chain's CDR3 is CASSFTSGVMYEQFF. CDR3 coding DNA: TGCGCCAGCAGCTTCACTAGCGGGGTGATGTATGAGCAGTTCTTC. Supplemented by reference TRBV5-1 and TRBJ2-1, the full variable domain reads KAGVTQTPRYLIKTRGQQVTLSCSPISGHRSVSWYQQTPGQGLQFLFEYFSETQRNKGNFPGRFSGRQFSNSRSEMNVSTLELGDSALYLCASSFTSGVMYEQFFGPGTRLTVL.

The chain combines TRBV6-2 or TRBV6-3 with TRBJ1-1, with D hard to call. CDR1 is MNHEY and CDR2 is SVGEGT in the germline V gene. Trimming took off 2 bases at V and 5 bases at J, with 9 bases between the two ends. This CDR3 is 13 amino acids long. CDR3: CASSYGHLTEAFF. CDR3 nucleotide sequence: TGTGCCAGCAGTTACGGCCACCTGACTGAAGCTTTCTTT.

This clonotype was found a few times. The J gene is TRBJ2-7, the V gene TRBV28, with TRBD1 as a possible D gene (6 bases). This CDR3 region has 13 residues. The germline V and J ends were trimmed by 5 bases and 2 bases, with 10 bases remaining between them. Germline V gene data show CDR1 as MDHEN and CDR2 as SYDVKM. The CDR3 here is CASSEGQTYEQYV. CDR3 DNA: TGTGCCAGCAGTGAAGGACAGACCTACGAGCAGTACGTC.

This clonotype was counted many times. The V call is TRBV7-2, the J call TRBJ2-5; no reliable D call. The V and J ends lost 5 bases and 0 bases respectively, with 19 bases between them. There are 17 residues in the CDR3. CDR1 and CDR2 from the germline V gene are SGHTA and FQGNSA. The CDR3 coding sequence is TGTGCCAGCAGCACTCCCCTTAAGGGTCGTGACCAAGAGACCCAGTACTTC. Its protein is CASSTPLKGRDQETQYF.

At least ten counts were recorded for this clonotype. The chain links TRBV6-5 to TRBJ2-3; D remains ambiguous. This CDR3 comprises 13 residues. Germline CDR1 and CDR2: MNHEY and SVGAGI. V was pared by 9 bases and J by 2 bases, with 12 bases between. CDR3 in DNA: TGTGCCAGTTCGGGCAGGACCACAGATACGCAGTATTTT. Translated: CASSGRTTDTQYF.

This clonotype was detected many times. The chain carries TRBV29-1 and TRBJ1-2; D is unresolved. Trimming pared 6 bases from V and 3 bases from J, leaving 8 bases between. Looked up from germline, CDR1 is SQVTM and CDR2 is ANQGSEA. This CDR3 spans 11 amino acids. The CDR3 DNA is TGCAGCGTAACGGGGTACTATGGCTACACCTTC. It encodes CSVTGYYGYTF.

The genes are TRBV5-1 and TRBJ2-3; D is undetermined. CDR1 SGHRS and CDR2 YFSETQ come from the germline V gene. V was pared by 0 bases and J by 5 bases, with 13 bases between. This CDR3 is built from 15 residues. The CDR3 reads CASSLERHPLDTQYF. CDR3 in DNA: TGCGCCAGCAGCTTGGAACGTCACCCCTTAGATACGCAGTATTTT.

This clonotype turned up a few times. The gene calls are TRBV30 and TRBJ2-7; D might be TRBD2 (7 bases). This CDR3 spans 11 amino acids. Germline CDR1 is GTSNPN and CDR2 is SVGIG (reference sequence). Trimming took 8 bases from V and 9 from J, leaving 17 bases between them. The CDR3 DNA follows: TGTGCCAGGGGGGGTTCGGGAGCGCAGTACTTC. The encoded protein is CARGGSGAQYF. The whole variable domain, filled in from reference TRBV30 and TRBJ2-7, reads SQTIHQWPATLVQPVGSPLSLECTVEGTSNPNLYWYRQAAGRGLQLLFYSVGIGQISSEVPQNLSASRPQDRQFILSSKKLLLSDSGFYLCARGGSGAQYFGPGTRLTVT.

This clonotype has just a few counts. The CDR3 loop is CASSLTGTGIYVSTNEKLFF. Here the CDR3 DNA reads TGTGCCAGCTCTCTTACCGGGACAGGGATTTATGTCTCAACTAATGAAAAACTGTTTTTT. The rearrangement uses TRBV18 and TRBJ1-4, with 9 positions matching TRBD1. CDR1 KGHSH and CDR2 LQKENI come from the germline V gene. CDR3 length: 20 residues. V shed 6 bases, J shed 0 bases, and the junction held 17 bases outside the gene matches.